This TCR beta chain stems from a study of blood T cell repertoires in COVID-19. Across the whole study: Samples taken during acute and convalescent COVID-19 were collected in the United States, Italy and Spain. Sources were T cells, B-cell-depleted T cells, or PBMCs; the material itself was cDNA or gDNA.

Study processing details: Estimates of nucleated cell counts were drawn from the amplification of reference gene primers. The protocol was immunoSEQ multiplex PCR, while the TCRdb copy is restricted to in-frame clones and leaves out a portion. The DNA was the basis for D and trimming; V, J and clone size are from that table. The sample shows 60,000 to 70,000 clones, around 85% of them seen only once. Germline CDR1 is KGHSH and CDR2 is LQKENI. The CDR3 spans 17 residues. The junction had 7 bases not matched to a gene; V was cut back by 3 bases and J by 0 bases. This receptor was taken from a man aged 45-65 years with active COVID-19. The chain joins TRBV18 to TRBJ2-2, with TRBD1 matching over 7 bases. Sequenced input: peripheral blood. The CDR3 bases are TGTGCCAGCTCACCTCTCCGGACAGGAACGAACACCGGGGAGCTGTTTTTT. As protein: CASSPLRTGTNTGELFF.